The TCR beta chain under discussion was sequenced for a study of cytomegalovirus exposure and HLA in healthy donors. This clone came up a few times. Primers included in the PCR were 60 Vbeta and 13 Jbeta primers. TCRdb's table, derived via immunoSEQ multiplex PCR, lists solely in-frame clones and lacks some. The sample has 74,000 or so clones, about 79% seen once. The CDR3 is 10 amino acids. V was shortened by 4 bases and J by 7 bases, with 2 bases between the two germline ends. CDR1 and CDR2 from the germline V gene are MNHNS and SASEGT. The clonotype comes from a male donor in good health and CMV-seropositive. The genes are TRBV6-1 and TRBJ2-4; D unclear. Sequencing was done on a sample of PBMCs. The CDR3 region is CASSANIQYF. CDR3 nucleotide sequence: TGTGCCAGCAGTGCTAACATTCAGTACTTC.